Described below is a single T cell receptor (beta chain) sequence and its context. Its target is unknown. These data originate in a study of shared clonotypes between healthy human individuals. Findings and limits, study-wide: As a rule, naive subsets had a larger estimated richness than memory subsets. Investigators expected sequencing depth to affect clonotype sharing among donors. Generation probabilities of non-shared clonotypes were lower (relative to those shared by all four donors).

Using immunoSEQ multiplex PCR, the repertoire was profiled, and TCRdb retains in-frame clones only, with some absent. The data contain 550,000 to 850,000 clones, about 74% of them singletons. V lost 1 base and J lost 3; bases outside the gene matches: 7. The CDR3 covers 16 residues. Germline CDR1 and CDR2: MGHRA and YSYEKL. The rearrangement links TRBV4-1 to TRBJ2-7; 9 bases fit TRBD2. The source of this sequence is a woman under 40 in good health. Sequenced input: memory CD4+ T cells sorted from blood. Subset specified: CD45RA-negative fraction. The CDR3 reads CASSQVRASGNYEQYF. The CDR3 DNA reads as TGCGCCAGCAGCCAAGTTAGGGCTAGCGGGAACTACGAGCAGTACTTC.